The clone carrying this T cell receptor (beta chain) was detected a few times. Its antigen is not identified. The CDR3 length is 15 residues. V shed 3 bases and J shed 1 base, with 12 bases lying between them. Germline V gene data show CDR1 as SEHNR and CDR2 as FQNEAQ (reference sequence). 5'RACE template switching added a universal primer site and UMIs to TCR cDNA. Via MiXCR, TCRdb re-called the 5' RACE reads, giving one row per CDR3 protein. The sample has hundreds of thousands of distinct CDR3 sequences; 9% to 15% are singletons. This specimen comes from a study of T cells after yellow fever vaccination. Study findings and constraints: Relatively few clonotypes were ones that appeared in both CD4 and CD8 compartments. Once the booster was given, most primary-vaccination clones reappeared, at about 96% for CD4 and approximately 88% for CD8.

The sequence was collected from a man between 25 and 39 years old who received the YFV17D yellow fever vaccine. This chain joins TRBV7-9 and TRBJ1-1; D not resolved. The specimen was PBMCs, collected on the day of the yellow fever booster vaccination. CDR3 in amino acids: CASSLSFRKNTEAFF. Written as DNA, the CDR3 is TGTGCCAGCAGCTTGTCGTTCAGGAAGAACACTGAAGCTTTCTTT.